The T cell receptor (beta chain) described here comes from a study of blood T cell repertoires in COVID-19 (dated by TCRdb to about 2020). With regard to the full study: Samples from collaborators originated in the United States, Italy and Spain and spanned both the acute and convalescent phases of COVID-19. The material from the prospective study consisted of cDNA or gDNA derived from T cells, B-cell-depleted T cells, or PBMCs. Deeply sampled blood TCRbeta repertoires from subjects exposed to, actively infected with, or recovered from COVID-19 were included in the dataset. The repertoires were released in a freely available public database intended as a resource for research on the immune response to SARS-CoV-2. Samples were obtained from the ongoing ImmuneRACE study (first 160 participants) and from about 1,300 subjects provided by 6 global collaborators. The sample metadata nearly always contained a de-identified subject ID, COVID-19 status, age in years and sex. Where available, HLA class I and class II types were taken from metadata supplied by the sample provider and were not determined by assay-based typing. Points the paper makes about the study in general: The amount of clinical and demographic metadata varied by source and participant and was provided uncurated.

From the germline V gene, CDR1 is KGHSH and CDR2 is LQKENI. Its CDR3 holds 15 amino acids, cysteine through phenylalanine. Just CDR3 DNA is preserved here, 45 bases in frame from base 1. Ends trimmed: V by 3 bases, J by 0 bases; bases unmatched to a gene: 0. TCRbeta CDR3 regions were amplified from genomic DNA by means of the immunoSEQ Assay, a bias-controlled multiplex PCR. Per the original workflow: Within the assay, amplification of reference gene primers was used to estimate how many nucleated cells each sample contained. To quantify the absolute abundance of each unique TCRbeta CDR3 rearrangement, sequence reads were collapsed and filtered. For each sample, productive Simpson clonality was calculated as the square root of Simpson's diversity index across productive rearrangements. The immuneACCESS repertoire file appears here via TCRdb, limited to in-frame rearrangements. These files lack a portion of the clones; in checked studies, under half of the deficit traces to unresolved V genes, and the cause of the others is not known. V and J calls and clone size are those listed in that table; D and trimming were worked out from the DNA. Recorded for this sample are about 130,000 clones; around four fifths of them occurred a single time. The ten biggest clones cover 10% to 15% of the sample.

Of note for this clone: Its antigen specificity is not known. There are no base qualities to consult, and no much larger clone falls within one base. Other DNA sequences in this specimen translate into the identical CDR3.

Each collaborating institution followed its own protocols to collect whole blood in K2EDTA tubes. For TCRbeta analysis, collaborator samples were shipped as frozen whole blood, as isolated PBMCs, or as DNA extracted from either sample type. The sequencing sample was made of peripheral blood. This sequence uses TRBV18 and TRBJ2-7; TRBD2 lines up with 12 middle nucleotides. This receptor was obtained from a man aged 55 to 70 with acute or convalescent COVID-19. CDR3 region: CASSPGLAGSYEQYF. The DNA sequence is as follows: TGTGCCAGCTCACCGGGACTAGCGGGCTCCTACGAGCAGTACTTC.